This TCR beta chain came from a study of siplizumab effects on memory and regulatory T cells. Points from the study as a whole: Naive or memory phenotype was unassignable for roughly 75-95% of proliferating CD4+ or CD8+ clones. Reactions containing siplizumab showed mappable alloreactive CD4+ clones averaging approximately 73% Treg-derived, versus about 27% in controls. Just a small share of alloreactive clones was traced back to unstimulated subsets.

The CDR3 length is 15 residues. Germline CDR1 is SEHNR and CDR2 is FQNEAQ (reference sequence). After removal of 1 base from V and 4 bases from J, the junction contained 5 bases not matched to a gene. Assays examined about 9.1 x 10^4 TCR templates per sample. Generated by immunoSEQ multiplex PCR, the TCRdb table keeps only in-frame clones and is missing some. Here the sample spans about 120,000 clones, about 94% being singletons. With regard to this clone: Its antigen is not identified.

This receptor was identified in a human donor in good health. The sample consisted of non-Treg CD4+ T cells sorted from blood. This chain links TRBV7-9 with TRBJ1-1; TRBD1 aligns across 8 bases. The CDR3 DNA is TGTGCCAGCAGCTTAGGGACAGGGAGGGGCACTGAAGCTTTCTTT. Translation gives CASSLGTGRGTEAFF.